This entry lists 6 T cell receptor beta chains sequenced from one sample in a study of blood T cell repertoires in COVID-19. The table came from immunoSEQ multiplex PCR; TCRdb's copy has only in-frame clones and leaves some out. The sample holds approximately 210,000 clones; 81% are singletons and the top ten take 8% to 9%. Material: PBMCs or T cells enriched from blood (not recorded which). The receptors originated from a woman aged 50 to 65 with acute COVID-19.

V and J are TRBV28 and TRBJ2-6; D gene ambiguous. CDR1 is MDHEN, CDR2 SYDVKM, per germline. This CDR3 has 19 amino acids. Between the trimmed V and J ends, which lost 6 bases and 4 bases, there was a span of 25 bases. CDR3 in DNA: TGTGCCAGCAGCTCAAATCGGCAGAGACTCTCCGAAGGGGCCAACGTCCTGACTTTC. It codes for CASSSNRQRLSEGANVLTF.

J is TRBJ2-7 and V is TRBV4-3; TRBD1 agrees at 9 bases. V trimming: 0 bases; J trimming: 2 bases; junction bases outside the gene matches: 8. Germline assignment: CDR1 LGHNA and CDR2 YSLEER. The CDR3 has 17 amino acids. CDR3 amino acids: CASSQDQGQGGTYEQYF. The DNA of the CDR3 is TGCGCCAGCAGCCAAGATCAGGGACAGGGAGGAACCTACGAGCAGTACTTC.

This rearrangement joins TRBV5-4 to TRBJ1-2; D perhaps matches TRBD1 (6 bases). CDR1 is SGHNT, CDR2 YYREEE, per germline (reference sequence). The germline V and J ends were trimmed by 3 bases and 4 bases, with 16 bases remaining between them. The CDR3 runs 15 residues. The chain's CDR3 is CASSSGAGALYGYTF. The CDR3 region has the DNA TGTGCCAGCAGCTCGGGCGCAGGGGCCCTCTATGGCTACACCTTC.

The chain employs TRBV28 and TRBJ1-5; 8 bases are a match to TRBD1. This CDR3 has 14 amino acids. J gave up 7 bases and V 7 bases, and 9 bases lay outside the gene matches. From germline, CDR1 is MDHEN and CDR2 SYDVKM. The CDR3 sequence is CASTSRRTGQPQHF. The CDR3 coding sequence is TGTGCCAGCACCTCCCGTAGGACAGGGCAGCCCCAGCATTTT.

CDR3 loop: CASSRGWQTADTQYF. Written as DNA, the CDR3 is TGTGCCAGTAGTAGGGGCTGGCAAACGGCAGATACGCAGTATTTT. The chain links TRBV19 to TRBJ2-3; perhaps TRBD1 as D (5 bases). Trimming cost V 4 bases and J 4 bases, with 15 bases left between them. This CDR3 is 15 amino acids long. The germline gives CDR1 LNHDA, CDR2 SQIVND (reference sequence).

The genes are TRBV18 and TRBJ2-2; 8 bases agree with TRBD2. V lost 3 bases to trimming and J lost 7 bases; unmatched junction nucleotides: 13. The V gene's germline CDR1 is KGHSH and CDR2 LQKENI. This CDR3 has 17 amino acids. The CDR3 region has the DNA TGTGCCAGCTCACCCCCACTCATTGCGGGGGGCATCGGGGAGCTGTTTTTT. It translates to CASSPPLIAGGIGELFF.